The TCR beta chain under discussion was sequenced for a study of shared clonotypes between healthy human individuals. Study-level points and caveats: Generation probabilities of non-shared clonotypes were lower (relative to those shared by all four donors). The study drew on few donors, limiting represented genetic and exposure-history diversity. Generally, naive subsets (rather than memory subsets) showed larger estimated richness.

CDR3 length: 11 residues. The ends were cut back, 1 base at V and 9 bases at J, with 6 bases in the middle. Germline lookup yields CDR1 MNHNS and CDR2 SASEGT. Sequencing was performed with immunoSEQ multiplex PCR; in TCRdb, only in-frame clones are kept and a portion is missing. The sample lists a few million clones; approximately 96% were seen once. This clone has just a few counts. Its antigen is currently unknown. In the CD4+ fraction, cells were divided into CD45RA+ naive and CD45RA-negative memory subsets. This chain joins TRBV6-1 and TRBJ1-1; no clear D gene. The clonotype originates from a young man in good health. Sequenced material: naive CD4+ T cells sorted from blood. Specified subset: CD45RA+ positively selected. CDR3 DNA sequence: TGTGCCAGCAGTGAAGGGACTCAAGCTTTCTTT. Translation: CASSEGTQAFF.